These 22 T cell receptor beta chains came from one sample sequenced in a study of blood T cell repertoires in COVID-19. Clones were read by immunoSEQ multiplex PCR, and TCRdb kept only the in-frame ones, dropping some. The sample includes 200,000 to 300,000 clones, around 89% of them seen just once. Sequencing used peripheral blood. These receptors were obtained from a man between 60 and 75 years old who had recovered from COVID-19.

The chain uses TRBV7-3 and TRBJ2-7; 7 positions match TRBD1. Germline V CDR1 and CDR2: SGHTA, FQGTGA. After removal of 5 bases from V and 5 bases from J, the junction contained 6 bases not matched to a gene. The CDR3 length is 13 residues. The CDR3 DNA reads TGTGCCAGCAGCCCAAAAGGGGGCCACGAGCAGTACTTC. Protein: CASSPKGGHEQYF.

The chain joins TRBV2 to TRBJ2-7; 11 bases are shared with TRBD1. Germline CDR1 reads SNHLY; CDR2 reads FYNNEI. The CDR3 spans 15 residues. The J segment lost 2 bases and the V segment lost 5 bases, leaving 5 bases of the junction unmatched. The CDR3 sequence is CASSYSGQGAYEQYF. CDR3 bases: TGTGCCAGCAGTTATTCGGGACAGGGGGCCTACGAGCAGTACTTC.

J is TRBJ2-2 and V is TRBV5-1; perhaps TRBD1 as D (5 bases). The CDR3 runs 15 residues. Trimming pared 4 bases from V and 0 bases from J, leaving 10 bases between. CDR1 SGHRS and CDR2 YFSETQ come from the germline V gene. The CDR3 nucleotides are TGCGCCAGCAGCCCAATGACAGCGAACACCGGGGAGCTGTTTTTT. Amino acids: CASSPMTANTGELFF. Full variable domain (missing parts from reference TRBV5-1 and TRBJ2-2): KAGVTQTPRYLIKTRGQQVTLSCSPISGHRSVSWYQQTPGQGLQFLFEYFSETQRNKGNFPGRFSGRQFSNSRSEMNVSTLELGDSALYLCASSPMTANTGELFFGEGSRLTVL.

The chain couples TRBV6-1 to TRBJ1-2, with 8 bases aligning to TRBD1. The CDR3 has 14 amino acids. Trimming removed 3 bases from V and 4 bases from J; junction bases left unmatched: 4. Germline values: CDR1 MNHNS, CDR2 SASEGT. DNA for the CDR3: TGTGCCAGCAGTGAGTCGACAGGGGCCTATGGCTACACCTTC. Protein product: CASSESTGAYGYTF.

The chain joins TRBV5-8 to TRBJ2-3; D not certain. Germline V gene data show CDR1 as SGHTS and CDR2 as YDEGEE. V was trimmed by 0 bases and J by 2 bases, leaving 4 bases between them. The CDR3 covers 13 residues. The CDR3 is CASSLELTDTQYF. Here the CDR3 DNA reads TGTGCCAGCAGCTTGGAGCTCACAGATACGCAGTATTTT. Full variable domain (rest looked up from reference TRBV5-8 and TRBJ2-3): EAGVTQSPTHLIKTRGQQATLRCSPISGHTSVYWYQQALGLGLQFLLWYDEGEERNRGNFPPRFSGRQFPNYSSELNVNALELEDSALYLCASSLELTDTQYFGPGTRLTVL.

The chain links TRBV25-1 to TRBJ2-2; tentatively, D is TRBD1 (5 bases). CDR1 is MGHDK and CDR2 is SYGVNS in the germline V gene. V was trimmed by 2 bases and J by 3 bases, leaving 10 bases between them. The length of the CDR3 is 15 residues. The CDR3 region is CASSEGYRHTGELFF. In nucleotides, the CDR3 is TGTGCCAGCAGTGAAGGTTACAGGCACACCGGGGAGCTGTTTTTT.

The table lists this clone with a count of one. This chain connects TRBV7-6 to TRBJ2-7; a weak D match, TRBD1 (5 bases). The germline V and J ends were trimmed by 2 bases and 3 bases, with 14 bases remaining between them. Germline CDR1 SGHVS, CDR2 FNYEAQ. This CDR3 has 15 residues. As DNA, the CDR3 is TGTGCCAGCAGCTTATCACAGACAGCTGGCTACGAGCAGTACTTC. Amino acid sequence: CASSLSQTAGYEQYF.

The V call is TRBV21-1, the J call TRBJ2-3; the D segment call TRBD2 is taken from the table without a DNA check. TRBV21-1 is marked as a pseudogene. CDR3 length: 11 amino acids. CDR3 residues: CASSLTDTQYF. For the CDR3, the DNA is TGTGCCAGCAGCCTCACAGATACGCAGTATTTT.

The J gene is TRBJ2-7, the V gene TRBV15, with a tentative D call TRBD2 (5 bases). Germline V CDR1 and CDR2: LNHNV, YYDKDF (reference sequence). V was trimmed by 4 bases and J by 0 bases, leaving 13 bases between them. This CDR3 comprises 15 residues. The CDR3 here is CATSKERRNSYEQYF. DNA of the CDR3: TGTGCCACCAGCAAAGAGAGGAGGAACTCCTACGAGCAGTACTTC.

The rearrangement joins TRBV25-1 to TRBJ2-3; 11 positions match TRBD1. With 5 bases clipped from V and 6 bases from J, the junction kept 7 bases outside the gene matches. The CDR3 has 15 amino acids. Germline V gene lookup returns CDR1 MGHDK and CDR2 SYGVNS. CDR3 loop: CASSPRDRGRDTQYF. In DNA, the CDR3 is TGTGCCAGCAGTCCCCGGGACAGGGGGAGGGATACGCAGTATTTT. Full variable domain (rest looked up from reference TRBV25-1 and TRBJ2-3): EADIYQTPRYLVIGTGKKITLECSQTMGHDKMYWYQQDPGMELHLIHYSYGVNSTEKGDLSSESTVSRIRTEHFPLTLESARPSHTSQYLCASSPRDRGRDTQYFGPGTRLTVL.

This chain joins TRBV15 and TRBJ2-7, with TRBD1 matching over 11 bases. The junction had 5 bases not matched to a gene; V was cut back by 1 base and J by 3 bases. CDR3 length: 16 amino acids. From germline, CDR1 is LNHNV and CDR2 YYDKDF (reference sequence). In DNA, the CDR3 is TGTGCCACCAGCAGAGTCCCCGGGACAGGGGGCTACGAGCAGTACTTC. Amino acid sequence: CATSRVPGTGGYEQYF.

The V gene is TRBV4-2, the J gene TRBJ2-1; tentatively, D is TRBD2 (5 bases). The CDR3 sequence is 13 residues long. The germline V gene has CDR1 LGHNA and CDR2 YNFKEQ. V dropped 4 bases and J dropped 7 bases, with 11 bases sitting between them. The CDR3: CASSLRGGNEQFF. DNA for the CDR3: TGTGCCAGCAGCCTAAGAGGAGGAAATGAGCAGTTCTTC.

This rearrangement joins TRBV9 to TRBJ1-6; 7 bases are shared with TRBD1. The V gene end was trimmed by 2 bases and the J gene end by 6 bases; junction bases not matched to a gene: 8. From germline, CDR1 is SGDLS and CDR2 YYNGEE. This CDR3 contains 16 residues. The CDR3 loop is CASSVRGRDGNSPLHF. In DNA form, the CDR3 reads TGTGCCAGCAGCGTTAGGGGGCGCGACGGTAATTCACCCCTCCACTTT.

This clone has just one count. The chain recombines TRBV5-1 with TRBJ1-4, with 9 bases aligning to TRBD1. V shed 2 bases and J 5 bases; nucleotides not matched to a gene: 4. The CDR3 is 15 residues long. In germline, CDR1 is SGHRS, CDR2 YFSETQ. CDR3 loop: CASSLSGTGNEKLFF. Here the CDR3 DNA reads TGCGCCAGCAGCTTATCCGGGACAGGGAATGAAAAACTGTTTTTT.

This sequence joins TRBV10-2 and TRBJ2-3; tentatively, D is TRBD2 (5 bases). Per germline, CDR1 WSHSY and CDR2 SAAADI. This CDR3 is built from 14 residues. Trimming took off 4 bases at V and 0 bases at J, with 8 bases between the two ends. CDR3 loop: CASSVPGSTDTQYF. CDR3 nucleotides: TGCGCCAGCAGTGTACCGGGGAGCACAGATACGCAGTATTTT.

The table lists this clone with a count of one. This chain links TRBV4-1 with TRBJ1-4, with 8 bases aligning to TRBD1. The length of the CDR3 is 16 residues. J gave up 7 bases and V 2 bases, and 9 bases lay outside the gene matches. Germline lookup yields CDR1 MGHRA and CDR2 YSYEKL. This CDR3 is CASSQRRQGSSEKLFF. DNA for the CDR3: TGCGCCAGCAGCCAAAGAAGACAGGGGTCTTCTGAAAAACTGTTTTTT.

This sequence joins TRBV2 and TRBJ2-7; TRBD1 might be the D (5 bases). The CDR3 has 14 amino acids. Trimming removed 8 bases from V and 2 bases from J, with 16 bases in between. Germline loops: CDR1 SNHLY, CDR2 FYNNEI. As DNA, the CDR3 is TGTGCCAGCCAGAAGACAGACGAGACCTACGAGCAGTACTTC. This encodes CASQKTDETYEQYF.

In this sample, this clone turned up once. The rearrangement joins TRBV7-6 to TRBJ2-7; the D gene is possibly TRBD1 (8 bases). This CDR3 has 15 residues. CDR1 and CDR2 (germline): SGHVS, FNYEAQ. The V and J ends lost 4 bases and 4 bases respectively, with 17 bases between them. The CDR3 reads CASSSQTGDYYEQYF. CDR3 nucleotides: TGTGCCAGCAGCTCGCAGACAGGGGACTATTACGAGCAGTACTTC. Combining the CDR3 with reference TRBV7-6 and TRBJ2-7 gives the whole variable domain GAGVSQSPRYKVTKRGQDVALRCDPISGHVSLYWYRQALGQGPEFLTYFNYEAQQDKSGLPNDRFSAERPEGSISTLTIQRTEQRDSAMYRCASSSQTGDYYEQYFGPGTRLTVT.

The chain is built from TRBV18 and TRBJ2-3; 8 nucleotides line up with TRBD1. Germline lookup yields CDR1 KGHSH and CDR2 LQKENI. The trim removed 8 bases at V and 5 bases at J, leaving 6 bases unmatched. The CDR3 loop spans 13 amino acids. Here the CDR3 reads CASTDRVGDTQYF. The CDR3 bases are TGTGCCAGCACGGACAGGGTCGGAGATACGCAGTATTTT.

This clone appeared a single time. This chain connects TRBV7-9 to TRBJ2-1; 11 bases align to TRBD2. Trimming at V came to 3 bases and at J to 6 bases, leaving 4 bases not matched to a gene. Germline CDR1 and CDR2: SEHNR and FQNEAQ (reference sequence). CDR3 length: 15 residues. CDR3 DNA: TGTGCCAGCAGCTTCCTGACTAGCGGGATCAATGAGCAGTTCTTC. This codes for CASSFLTSGINEQFF.

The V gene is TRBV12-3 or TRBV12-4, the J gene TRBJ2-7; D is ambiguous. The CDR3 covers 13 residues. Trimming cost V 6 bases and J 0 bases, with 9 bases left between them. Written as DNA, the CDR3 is TGTGCCAGCAGGTCAGATTACTCCTACGAGCAGTACTTC. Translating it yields CASRSDYSYEQYF.

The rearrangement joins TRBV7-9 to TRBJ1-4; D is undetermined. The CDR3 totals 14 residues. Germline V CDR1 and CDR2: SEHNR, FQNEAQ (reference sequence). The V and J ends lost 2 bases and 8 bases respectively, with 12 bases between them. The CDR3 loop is CASSLYPNEEKLFF. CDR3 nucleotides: TGTGCCAGCAGCTTATACCCAAACGAGGAAAAACTGTTTTTT.